This passage covers 25 T cell receptor beta chains from one sample sequenced in a study of T cells after yellow fever vaccination (dated by TCRdb to the late 2010s). Library preparation was by 5' RACE. Sequencing was carried out with an Illumina HiSeq 2500. TCRdb redid the processing of the public reads, applying fastp at Q25 and MiXCR, and retained in-frame beta chains. Records with the same CDR3 protein are collapsed into one entry carrying the most frequent genes and DNA. Within this sample are 70,000 or so distinct CDR3 sequences, with approximately 5.9% of them counted one time only. The leading ten clones occupy roughly 2.2% of the sample. Per the publication, the treatment or condition label means: live attenuated yellow fever vaccine strain. The sequencing here drew on CD4+ T cells sorted from PBMCs, taken roughly 14 days after the first yellow fever vaccination. The receptor set was obtained from a man younger than 35 who received the YFV17D yellow fever vaccine.

In its sample, this clonotype was seen many times. The chain uses TRBV7-2 and TRBJ2-3, with D perhaps TRBD2 (5 bases). The CDR3 contains 14 residues. The germline gives CDR1 SGHTA, CDR2 FQGNSA. Trimming stripped 2 bases from V and 4 bases from J, with 10 bases between. The CDR3 nucleotides are TGTGCCAGCAGCTTAACGGAGGTCGCAGATACGCAGTATTTT. Translation gives CASSLTEVADTQYF.

Concerning this clonotype: A much larger clone lies one base from this, so it may be a read error. CDR3 nucleotides: TGTGCCATCAGCTTGGCCGTCGCCACAGATACGCAGTATTTT. Its translation is CAISLAVATDTQYF. The V and J genes are TRBV5-5 and TRBJ2-3; unclear D gene. The CDR3 totals 14 residues. The V gene's germline CDR1 is SGHKS and CDR2 YYEKEE (reference sequence).

In its sample, this clonotype was seen many times. The chain combines TRBV20-1 with TRBJ2-7; no firm D call. The CDR3 covers 12 residues. CDR1 is DFQATT, CDR2 SNEGSKA, per germline (reference sequence). V gave up 3 bases and J gave up 2 bases, with 8 bases separating them. CDR3 amino acids: CSASQAAYEQYV. The CDR3 DNA follows: TGCAGTGCTAGCCAGGCCGCCTACGAGCAGTACGTC.

This clonotype was seen at least ten times. The chain combines TRBV7-2 with TRBJ2-7, with a weak D call TRBD2 (6 bases). This CDR3 is 12 amino acids long. CDR1 SGHTA and CDR2 FQGNSA come from the germline V gene. V was trimmed by 4 bases and J by 4 bases, leaving 8 bases between them. CDR3 protein: CASSYSGYEQYF. The CDR3 DNA reads as TGTGCCAGCAGCTACAGCGGGTACGAGCAGTACTTC.

This clonotype has a count of ten or more. The V and J genes are TRBV6-1 and TRBJ1-1; D not resolved. Germline V gene sequence: CDR1 MNHNS, CDR2 SASEGT. Trimming took off 6 bases at V and 4 bases at J, with 9 bases between the two ends. The CDR3 consists of 12 residues. As DNA, the CDR3 is TGTGCCAGCAGATGGGGTGGCACTGAAGCTTTCTTT. Translating it yields CASRWGGTEAFF.

This clonotype has a count of ten or more. The chain combines TRBV20-1 with TRBJ2-5; possibly TRBD1 for D (5 bases). The V and J ends lost 4 bases and 2 bases respectively, with 20 bases between them. From germline, CDR1 is DFQATT and CDR2 SNEGSKA (reference sequence). The CDR3 totals 16 residues. The CDR3 sequence is CSATPHRGSNQETQYF. CDR3 sequence (DNA): TGCAGTGCTACTCCCCATAGGGGTTCAAATCAAGAGACCCAGTACTTC.

The table lists this clonotype with many counts. The V and J genes are TRBV4-3 and TRBJ1-1; a weak D match, TRBD1 (5 bases). This CDR3 is 16 amino acids long. The germline V gene has CDR1 LGHNA and CDR2 YSLEER. Trimming removed 1 base at V and 3 bases at J, with 15 bases between. The CDR3 coding sequence is TGCGCCAGCAGCCAAGCAACCCCGAGGGGTGACACTGAAGCTTTCTTT. Translated, it gives CASSQATPRGDTEAFF.

This clonotype was detected many times. The J gene is TRBJ2-5, the V gene TRBV7-2; TRBD2 agrees at 11 bases. Looked up from germline, CDR1 is SGHTA and CDR2 is FQGNSA. The CDR3 covers 16 residues. V lost 5 bases to trimming and J lost 0 bases; unmatched junction nucleotides: 5. The DNA for the CDR3 is TGTGCCAGCAGCCAGGCTAGCGGGGGGAACCAAGAGACCCAGTACTTC. It translates to CASSQASGGNQETQYF.

This clonotype has just a few counts. The chain carries TRBV12-3 or TRBV12-4 and TRBJ2-6; TRBD1 matches 10 bases. Unmatched junction bases numbered 11, after V lost 5 bases and J lost 1 base. The CDR3 is 19 amino acids. The CDR3 here is CASSSLTGDRGSGANVLTF. The CDR3 DNA follows: TGTGCCAGCAGTAGCCTCACCGGGGACAGGGGATCTGGGGCCAACGTCCTGACTTTC.

This clonotype was seen repeatedly, ten times or more. The chain employs TRBV5-1 and TRBJ2-3; no definite D call. V was shortened by 0 bases and J by 8 bases, with 13 bases between the two germline ends. The CDR3 totals 14 residues. Germline assignment: CDR1 SGHRS and CDR2 YFSETQ. The chain's CDR3 is CASSLEYGTGTQYF. CDR3 DNA sequence: TGCGCCAGCAGCTTGGAATACGGAACGGGTACGCAGTATTTT.

This clonotype was picked up many times. This chain uses TRBV5-4 with TRBJ2-5; 7 positions match TRBD2. V shed 0 bases and J 3 bases; nucleotides not matched to a gene: 2. The CDR3 contains 14 residues. Germline-derived CDR1 and CDR2 are SGHNT and YYREEE (reference sequence). CDR3 sequence reads: CASSLGTSKETQYF. The CDR3, as DNA: TGTGCCAGCAGCTTGGGGACTAGTAAAGAGACCCAGTACTTC.

This clonotype was seen at least ten times. V and J are TRBV7-2 and TRBJ2-5, with a possible D match to TRBD2 (6 bases). This CDR3 is 13 amino acids long. Germline V CDR1 and CDR2: SGHTA, FQGNSA. The V and J ends lost 6 bases and 5 bases respectively, with 13 bases between them. The CDR3 is CASRSGGLETQYF. CDR3 nucleotide sequence: TGTGCCAGCAGGAGTGGGGGACTCGAGACCCAGTACTTC.

This clonotype was seen ten or more times. J is TRBJ1-1 and V is TRBV6-2 or TRBV6-3; possibly TRBD1 for D (6 bases). From germline, CDR1 is MNHEY and CDR2 SVGEGT. The CDR3 loop spans 12 amino acids. V was trimmed by 5 bases and J by 12 bases, leaving 16 bases between them. The CDR3 sequence: CASSRARQASFF. The CDR3 region has the DNA TGTGCCAGCAGTCGCGCCAGACAGGCCTCTTTCTTT.

In its sample, this clonotype was seen many times. V usage is TRBV9 and J usage is TRBJ1-4; D may be TRBD1 (6 bases). Trimming took off 0 bases at V and 8 bases at J, with 17 bases between the two ends. Germline V gives CDR1 SGDLS, CDR2 YYNGEE. The CDR3 is made up of 16 amino acids. The CDR3 sequence: CASSVGSSGVEEKLFF. CDR3 sequence (DNA): TGTGCCAGCAGCGTAGGATCGTCAGGGGTGGAGGAAAAACTGTTTTTT. Supplemented by reference TRBV9 and TRBJ1-4, the full variable domain reads DSGVTQTPKHLITATGQRVTLRCSPRSGDLSVYWYQQSLDQGLQFLIQYYNGEERAKGNILERFSAQQFPDLHSELNLSSLELGDSALYFCASSVGSSGVEEKLFFGSGTQLSVL.

This clonotype showed up many times. The V gene is TRBV2, the J gene TRBJ2-5; 8 bases are shared with TRBD1. This CDR3 is built from 14 residues. The germline gives CDR1 SNHLY, CDR2 FYNNEI. Trimming removed 7 bases from V and 5 bases from J; junction bases left unmatched: 9. The CDR3 here is CASNSDRDVETQYF. The CDR3 DNA reads TGTGCCAGCAATTCGGACAGGGATGTCGAGACCCAGTACTTC.

This clonotype was recorded at least ten times. The CDR3 region is CASSSPPRSGANVLTF. The CDR3 DNA reads TGTGCCAGCAGTTCACCTCCCCGCTCTGGGGCCAACGTCCTGACTTTC. This chain links TRBV12-3 or TRBV12-4 with TRBJ2-6; D uncertain. The CDR3 is made up of 16 amino acids. V lost 4 bases to trimming and J lost 0 bases, with 10 bases between them.

This clonotype was observed at least ten times. This chain connects TRBV5-1 to TRBJ2-3; tentative D call: TRBD2 (6 bases). Between the trimmed V and J ends, which lost 3 bases and 4 bases, there was a span of 15 bases. Germline assignment: CDR1 SGHRS and CDR2 YFSETQ. This CDR3 has 15 amino acids. The CDR3 DNA is TGCGCCAGCAGCTCACTGGACTATGGGGCAGATACGCAGTATTTT. Its protein is CASSSLDYGADTQYF. Using reference TRBV5-1 and TRBJ2-3 for the parts outside the CDR3, the full variable domain is KAGVTQTPRYLIKTRGQQVTLSCSPISGHRSVSWYQQTPGQGLQFLFEYFSETQRNKGNFPGRFSGRQFSNSRSEMNVSTLELGDSALYLCASSSLDYGADTQYFGPGTRLTVL.

The chain combines TRBV7-9 with TRBJ2-7; 7 nucleotides match TRBD2. The V gene's germline CDR1 is SEHNR and CDR2 FQNEAQ (reference sequence). Trimming at V came to 5 bases and at J to 2 bases, leaving 6 bases not matched to a gene. This CDR3 has 14 amino acids. Here the CDR3 reads CASSTAGRPYEQYV. The CDR3 nucleotides are TGTGCCAGCAGCACAGCGGGGCGCCCCTACGAGCAGTACGTC.

In this sample, this clonotype turned up many times. The chain combines TRBV7-2 with TRBJ2-3; TRBD2 aligns across 11 bases. Per germline, CDR1 SGHTA and CDR2 FQGNSA. The CDR3 covers 15 residues. Germline trimming cut 6 bases from V and 2 bases from J; bases unmatched to any gene: 4. The CDR3 reads CASRASGGHTDTQYF. For the CDR3, the DNA is TGTGCCAGCAGAGCTAGCGGGGGGCACACAGATACGCAGTATTTT.

The J gene is TRBJ2-7, the V gene TRBV12-3 or TRBV12-4; D is uncertain. Trimming removed 0 bases at V and 7 bases at J, with 13 bases between. The CDR3 covers 14 residues. In DNA, the CDR3 is TGTGCCAGCAGTTTAGCGCAAAGGGCGGAGGAGCAGTACTTC. Translation gives CASSLAQRAEEQYF.

This clonotype came up many times. The chain is built from TRBV5-1 and TRBJ2-5, with D uncertain. The germline gives CDR1 SGHRS, CDR2 YFSETQ. The CDR3 has 11 residues. With 5 bases removed from V and 2 bases from J, the gap between germline ends came to 4 bases. CDR3 in DNA: TGCGCCAGCAGGAATCAAGAGACCCAGTACTTC. It translates to CASRNQETQYF.

This clonotype was recorded many times. The chain couples TRBV6-1 to TRBJ1-1; D is unresolved. The CDR3 has 14 residues. V was pared by 3 bases and J by 6 bases, with 14 bases between. Germline assignment: CDR1 MNHNS and CDR2 SASEGT. CDR3 in amino acids: CASSDMGRVAEAFF. CDR3 nucleotides: TGTGCCAGCAGTGATATGGGAAGGGTCGCTGAAGCTTTCTTT.

This rearrangement joins TRBV19 to TRBJ2-1; 10 nucleotides agree with TRBD1. J was trimmed by 15 bases and V by 5 bases; bases with no gene match: 22. The CDR3 length is 17 residues. CDR1 LNHDA and CDR2 SQIVND come from the germline V gene (reference sequence). The CDR3 region has the DNA TGTGCCAGTAGTGGGGAACTCCGGGACAGGGGAATCACTCCATTGTTCTTC. It translates to CASSGELRDRGITPLFF.

This clonotype was seen many times. The CDR3 DNA is TGTGCCACCAGTGATCGGACAGTATATGGCTACACCTTC. Its translation is CATSDRTVYGYTF. The genes are TRBV24-1 and TRBJ1-2; the D gene is possibly TRBD1 (6 bases). Germline V gives CDR1 KGHDR, CDR2 SFDVKD. The CDR3 length is 13 residues. Deletions cut 3 bases from V and 5 bases from J, with 9 bases between.

This clonotype is medium-sized within its sample. The V and J genes are TRBV7-9 and TRBJ2-5; D may correspond to TRBD1 or TRBD2 (5 bases each). CDR1 SEHNR and CDR2 FQNEAQ come from the germline V gene (reference sequence). The germline V and J ends were trimmed by 1 base and 5 bases, with 8 bases remaining between them. The CDR3 is made up of 13 amino acids. CDR3 amino acids: CASSLVGTETQYF. CDR3 nucleotides: TGTGCCAGCAGCTTAGTTGGGACGGAGACCCAGTACTTC.